Each of the 8 T cell receptor beta chains below was sequenced from the same sample in a study of glioma-infiltrating T cells. TCR alpha and beta CDR3 regions were amplified from RNA using iRepertoire nested multiplex PCR. TCRdb redid the calling of the multiplex PCR reads with MiXCR, one entry per CDR3 protein. Of 170,000 or so distinct CDR3 sequences in the sample, roughly 45% were seen once. Sequenced material: glioma tissue, nonneoplastic brain tissue, or PBMCs (not recorded which). The origin of the receptors is a human donor with low-grade glioma or glioblastoma, undergoing nonglioma brain surgery, or in good health (not recorded which).

Points on this clonotype: The CDR3 carries no conserved terminal phenylalanine or tryptophan, so it likely arises from a read error. The DNA is omitted, as the CDR3 cannot be located on it reliably, and the CDR3 follows TCRdb's listing. This chain links TRBV28 with TRBJ1-4; the DNA was not compared with TRBD1, the D call given in the table. The CDR3 region is 16 residues in length, termini included. CDR1 and CDR2 from the germline V gene are MDHEN and SYDVKM. This CDR3 reads CASSLRDTQSLAKLFI.

This clonotype occurred many times. The chain is built from TRBV28 and TRBJ2-4, with 8 bases aligning to TRBD1. This CDR3 contains 14 residues. The V segment lost 6 bases and the J segment 3 bases; nucleotides outside the gene matches: 4. Germline values: CDR1 MDHEN, CDR2 SYDVKM. The CDR3 is CASRPTGVKNIQYF. CDR3 nucleotide sequence: TGTGCCAGCAGACCGACAGGGGTCAAAAACATTCAGTACTTC.

This clonotype was detected many times. This chain uses TRBV6-1 with TRBJ2-5; 8 positions match TRBD2. Germline V CDR1 and CDR2: MNHNS, SASEGT. This CDR3 has 16 residues. The J segment lost 4 bases and the V segment lost 2 bases, leaving 9 bases of the junction unmatched. The CDR3 DNA is TGTGCCAGCAGTGAATTTACAGCGGGAGTAGGAGAGACCCAGTACTTC. Protein: CASSEFTAGVGETQYF.

The genes are TRBV29-1 and TRBJ2-5; possible D gene TRBD2, 5 bases. The CDR3 has 14 residues. The ends were cut back, 7 bases at V and 0 bases at J, with 15 bases in the middle. CDR1 and CDR2 from the germline V gene are SQVTM and ANQGSEA. The chain's CDR3 is CSDLLVEYQETQYF. CDR3 DNA sequence: TGCAGCGACTTACTAGTGGAGTACCAAGAGACCCAGTACTTC.

This clonotype was recorded many times. The genes are TRBV5-1 and TRBJ1-1; unclear D gene. This CDR3 comprises 18 residues. Trimming pared 1 base from V and 1 base from J, leaving 20 bases between. Looked up from germline, CDR1 is SGHRS and CDR2 is YFSETQ. The CDR3 loop reads CASSLSSRGGWPNTEAFF. For the CDR3, the DNA is TGCGCCAGCAGCTTGTCATCTCGGGGTGGGTGGCCGAACACTGAAGCTTTCTTT.

This clonotype was detected ten times or more. The chain links TRBV19 to TRBJ1-1; D is unresolved. CDR3 length equals 12 residues. Trimming cost V 3 bases and J 5 bases, with 7 bases left between them. Per germline, CDR1 LNHDA and CDR2 SQIVND (reference sequence). For the CDR3, the DNA is TGTGCCAGTAGTATGGCGAGGACTGAAGCTTTCTTT. It codes for CASSMARTEAFF.

The chain combines TRBV28 with TRBJ2-3; TRBD2 matches 7 bases. The CDR3 has 18 amino acids. Unmatched junction bases numbered 18, after V lost 5 bases and J lost 4 bases. Germline loops: CDR1 MDHEN, CDR2 SYDVKM. This chain's CDR3 is CASSTSWGPAGLSDTQYF. CDR3 in DNA: TGTGCCAGCAGTACATCATGGGGACCAGCGGGATTGTCAGATACGCAGTATTTT.

Sample share makes this clonotype medium-sized (0.01 to 0.1%). As DNA, the CDR3 is TGTGCCAGCAGTCCGACAGGGCGAGAGCAGTACTTC. The encoded protein is CASSPTGREQYF. V and J are TRBV28 and TRBJ2-7; TRBD1 matches 7 bases. This CDR3 has 12 amino acids. V shed 5 bases and J 7 bases; nucleotides not matched to a gene: 5. CDR1 MDHEN and CDR2 SYDVKM come from the germline V gene. The entire variable domain, with the rest obtained from reference TRBV28 and TRBJ2-7, is as follows: DVKVTQSSRYLVKRTGEKVFLECVQDMDHENMFWYRQDPGLGLRLIYFSYDVKMKEKGDIPEGYSVSREKKERFSLILESASTNQTSMYLCASSPTGREQYFGPGTRLTVT.